This T cell receptor beta chain was sequenced in a study of cytomegalovirus exposure and HLA in healthy donors. Study in general: T cells numbering 150 million to 200 million yielded some 100 million unique TCR beta sequences in an earlier analysis. Ancestry clustering placed around four fifths of approximately 420 genotyped donors in the Caucasian-associated cluster.

The CDR3 contains 13 residues. V was cut by 8 bases and J by 1 base, with 8 bases left in between. Germline CDR1 MNHEY, CDR2 SVGAGI. In the PCR, 60 Vbeta and 13 Jbeta primers were used. TCRdb's copy holds only in-frame clones and misses some; the assay was immunoSEQ multiplex PCR. This sample carries more than 150,000 clones, over 70% of them seen once, and the ten largest clones take less than 4.5%. Of note for this clone: Its antigen is as yet unknown.

The study's findings and limits: Later analysis identified a missense DCLRE1C variant that was linked to TCR beta V- and J-gene trimming. A later analysis by the authors found several of the most significant clusters apparently linked to common viral pathogens.

The receptor was derived from a man between 50 and 59 years old in good health and CMV-seronegative. Sequenced input: PBMCs. The J gene is TRBJ1-4, the V gene TRBV6-5; the D gene is possibly TRBD1 (6 bases). CDR3 in amino acids: CASRDITNEKLFF. The CDR3 DNA is TGTGCCAGCCGGGACATAACTAATGAAAAACTGTTTTTT.